This passage covers 10 T cell receptor beta chains from one sample sequenced in a study of cytomegalovirus exposure and HLA in healthy donors. Generated by immunoSEQ multiplex PCR, the TCRdb table keeps only in-frame clones and is missing some. The table shows tens of thousands of clones, with approximately 93% occurring only once. Sequencing was carried out using PBMCs. The receptors were sampled from a man younger than 30 in good health and CMV-seronegative.

The chain is built from TRBV6-4 and TRBJ2-1, with 8 bases identical to TRBD2. Trimming cost V 0 bases and J 7 bases; bases outside gene matches: 5. The CDR3 spans 15 residues. Germline loops: CDR1 MRHNA, CDR2 SNTAGT. CDR3 coding DNA: TGTGCCAGCAGTGACTCGCCGGGAGGGCGTAATGAGCAGTTCTTC. This sequence encodes CASSDSPGGRNEQFF.

The chain employs TRBV6-5 and TRBJ2-1; 8 bases agree with TRBD1. CDR1 is MNHEY, CDR2 SVGAGI, per germline. Losses at the gene ends were 0 bases for V and 7 bases for J; bases not matched to a gene: 5. The CDR3 runs to 15 residues. The CDR3 bases are TGTGCCAGCAGTTACTCTGGGCAGGGGGCGAATGAGCAGTTCTTC. Translation gives CASSYSGQGANEQFF.

The rearrangement uses TRBV28 and TRBJ1-1; D might be TRBD1 (6 bases). CDR1 is MDHEN, CDR2 SYDVKM, per germline. The CDR3 loop spans 16 amino acids. V was shortened by 6 bases and J by 0 bases, with 17 bases between the two germline ends. CDR3 loop: CASRTLQGTMNTEAFF. The CDR3 DNA reads as TGTGCCAGCAGAACATTACAGGGCACCATGAACACTGAAGCTTTCTTT.

The CDR3 nucleotides are TGTGCCAGCAGCCTGACCGGGACAGGGGCGAACACCGGGGAGCTGTTTTTT. Translation: CASSLTGTGANTGELFF. J is TRBJ2-2 and V is TRBV11-2, with TRBD1 matching over 10 bases. Germline lookup yields CDR1 SGHAT and CDR2 FQNNGV. This CDR3 spans 17 amino acids. V trimming: 5 bases; J trimming: 0 bases; junction bases outside the gene matches: 6.

The rearrangement joins TRBV14 to TRBJ1-6; the D is unclear. Trimming cost V 6 bases and J 7 bases, with 13 bases left between them. The germline V gene encodes CDR1 SGHDN and CDR2 FVKESK. The CDR3 has 14 amino acids. CDR3 region: CASRVNSQNSPLHF. DNA of the CDR3: TGTGCCAGCAGGGTTAACAGTCAGAATTCACCCCTCCACTTT.

The V and J genes are TRBV7-8 and TRBJ2-7; 7 nucleotides align to TRBD1. Losses at the gene ends were 5 bases for V and 3 bases for J; bases not matched to a gene: 7. This CDR3 spans 14 amino acids. Germline V gene sequence: CDR1 SGHVS, CDR2 FQNEAQ. CDR3 coding DNA: TGTGCCAGCAGCCTAAGGGGACAGAACTACGAGCAGTACTTC. This encodes CASSLRGQNYEQYF. Supplemented by reference TRBV7-8 and TRBJ2-7, the full variable domain reads GAGVSQSPRYKVAKRGQDVALRCDPISGHVSLFWYQQALGQGPEFLTYFQNEAQLDKSGLPSDRFFAERPEGSVSTLKIQRTQQEDSAVYLCASSLRGQNYEQYFGPGTRLTVT.

The genes are TRBV25-1 and TRBJ2-1; weak D call: TRBD1 (5 bases). Between the trimmed V and J ends, which lost 3 bases and 3 bases, there was a span of 12 bases. The CDR3 sequence is 15 residues long. Per the germline V gene, CDR1 is MGHDK and CDR2 is SYGVNS. CDR3 region: CASSEVGAGYNEQFF. CDR3 nucleotides: TGTGCCAGCAGTGAGGTAGGGGCTGGCTACAATGAGCAGTTCTTC.

The V and J genes are TRBV29-1 and TRBJ2-5; weak D call: TRBD2 (6 bases). Germline V lookup: CDR1 SQVTM, CDR2 ANQGSEA. The CDR3 covers 14 residues. Trimming took off 1 base at V and 5 bases at J, with 14 bases between the two ends. The DNA of the CDR3 is TGCAGCGTTGAAGCCCCCGGGACTTTGGAGACCCAGTACTTC. Protein sequence: CSVEAPGTLETQYF.

The chain couples TRBV4-1 to TRBJ1-5; 7 bases fit TRBD1. Losses at the gene ends were 6 bases for V and 0 bases for J; bases not matched to a gene: 8. Germline CDR1 reads MGHRA; CDR2 reads YSYEKL. The CDR3 sequence is 16 residues long. The CDR3, as DNA: TGCGCCAGCAGTCTCCGACAGGGCTATAGCAATCAGCCCCAGCATTTT. It is translated as CASSLRQGYSNQPQHF.

V gene TRBV30 combines with J gene TRBJ2-5; tentatively, D is TRBD1 (5 bases). There are 12 residues in the CDR3. Germline CDR1 is GTSNPN and CDR2 is SVGIG (reference sequence). V gave up 3 bases and J gave up 3 bases, with 8 bases separating them. The CDR3, as DNA: TGTGCCTGGAGCAACAGGAAAGAGACCCAGTACTTC. Translating gives CAWSNRKETQYF.